A single sample is the source of the 19 T cell receptor beta chains below, sequenced in a study of T-cell reconstitution after alpha-beta-depleted transplantation in children. Researchers prepared the TCRbeta library using unique molecular identifiers, the study reports. Each CDR3 protein is one row after TCRdb ran MiXCR on the PCR reads. In the table there are hundreds of thousands of distinct CDR3 sequences, roughly 11% of which are singletons. The sequences come from PBMCs, collected before TCRalphabeta/CD19-depleted stem cell transplant. The receptors derive from a child younger than two with acute myeloid leukemia, due to receive a stem cell transplant.

This clonotype was recorded a few times. V usage is TRBV6-5 and J usage is TRBJ2-3, with D possibly being TRBD2 (6 bases). Germline V gene lookup returns CDR1 MNHEY and CDR2 SVGAGI. The germline V and J ends were trimmed by 2 bases and 0 bases, with 9 bases remaining between them. There are 15 residues in the CDR3. The CDR3, as DNA: TGTGCCAGCAGTTACCTGGGGAGGAGCACAGATACGCAGTATTTT. Translating it yields CASSYLGRSTDTQYF.

This clonotype was recorded many times. The genes are TRBV4-2 and TRBJ2-1, with D perhaps TRBD2 (5 bases). The CDR3 covers 16 residues. V gave up 4 bases and J gave up 7 bases, with 20 bases separating them. Looked up from germline, CDR1 is LGHNA and CDR2 is YNFKEQ. The CDR3 DNA reads as TGTGCCAGCAGCCCCAGCCGGGATCTTCAGTGGAATGAGCAGTTCTTC. Encoded protein: CASSPSRDLQWNEQFF.

Ten or more counts support this clonotype. The V call is TRBV7-2, the J call TRBJ2-1; 8 nucleotides agree with TRBD1. The V gene end was trimmed by 6 bases and the J gene end by 8 bases; junction bases not matched to a gene: 9. This CDR3 region has 14 residues. CDR1 is SGHTA and CDR2 is FQGNSA in the germline V gene. DNA for the CDR3: TGTGCCAGCAGACGAGGACAGGGATCCGATGAGCAGTTCTTC. The encoded protein is CASRRGQGSDEQFF.

Many counts were recorded for this clonotype. The rearrangement joins TRBV29-1 to TRBJ1-1; D remains unclear. V lost 6 bases and J 1 base, leaving 9 bases between the germline ends. Germline V CDR1 and CDR2: SQVTM, ANQGSEA. The CDR3 is 12 residues long. The chain's CDR3 is CSVHHGNTEAFF. In nucleotides, the CDR3 is TGCAGCGTCCACCATGGGAACACTGAAGCTTTCTTT.

This clonotype appeared many times. The chain joins TRBV4-1 to TRBJ2-2, with 11 nucleotides matching TRBD1. Germline values: CDR1 MGHRA, CDR2 YSYEKL. V lost 4 bases to trimming and J lost 7 bases; unmatched junction nucleotides: 17. The CDR3 extends over 19 amino acids. The CDR3 DNA sequence: TGCGCCAGCAGCCCAATTGGGTTACGAGGACAGGGGGCGGGCGGGGAGCTGTTTTTT. It encodes CASSPIGLRGQGAGGELFF.

This clonotype was counted a single time. The chain recombines TRBV30 with TRBJ1-2; D unresolved. This CDR3 comprises 14 residues. Per the germline V gene, CDR1 is GTSNPN and CDR2 is SVGIG (reference sequence). V was trimmed by 1 base and J by 6 bases, leaving 15 bases between them. The CDR3 nucleotides read TGTGCCTGGAGTGCAAAGGATATCGGAGATGGCTACACCTTC. Its protein product is CAWSAKDIGDGYTF. Drawing the rest from reference TRBV30 and TRBJ1-2, the complete variable domain is SQTIHQWPATLVQPVGSPLSLECTVEGTSNPNLYWYRQAAGRGLQLLFYSVGIGQISSEVPQNLSASRPQDRQFILSSKKLLLSDSGFYLCAWSAKDIGDGYTFGSGTRLTVV.

This clonotype appeared many times. The rearrangement links TRBV7-2 to TRBJ1-5, with D maybe TRBD1 (6 bases). The CDR3 has 13 amino acids. Germline-derived CDR1 and CDR2 are SGHTA and FQGNSA. Trimming left V 1 base short and J 11 bases short, with 12 bases between. CDR3 protein: CASSLDRESAQHF. The CDR3 DNA reads as TGTGCCAGCAGCTTAGACAGGGAATCAGCCCAGCATTTT.

At least ten counts were recorded for this clonotype. The CDR3 sequence is CASSLTTANYGYTF. In DNA, the CDR3 is TGTGCCAGCAGCTTAACCACAGCTAACTATGGCTACACCTTC. The chain combines TRBV7-9 with TRBJ1-2; D remains ambiguous. In germline, CDR1 is SEHNR, CDR2 FQNEAQ (reference sequence). Trimming cost V 2 bases and J 0 bases, with 7 bases left between them. The CDR3 has 14 amino acids. The full variable domain, with the rest looked up from reference TRBV7-9 and TRBJ1-2, is DTGVSQNPRHKITKRGQNVTFRCDPISEHNRLYWYRQTLGQGPEFLTYFQNEAQLEKSRLLSDRFSAERPKGSFSTLEIQRTEQGDSAMYLCASSLTTANYGYTFGSGTRLTVV.

This clonotype was seen many times. This chain connects TRBV20-1 to TRBJ2-7; D tentatively reads TRBD1 or TRBD2 (5 bases each). Germline assignment: CDR1 DFQATT and CDR2 SNEGSKA (reference sequence). This CDR3 has 15 residues. V gave up 0 bases and J gave up 6 bases, with 18 bases separating them. The DNA of the CDR3 is TGCAGTGCTAGAGAGGTTGGGGACCCTCGAAGCGAGCAGTACTTC. It translates to CSAREVGDPRSEQYF.

This clonotype has a count of ten or more. V and J are TRBV12-3 or TRBV12-4 and TRBJ2-5; D is perhaps TRBD1 or TRBD2 (6 bases each). This CDR3 contains 15 residues. V was pared by 2 bases and J by 1 base, with 11 bases between. CDR3 bases: TGTGCCAGCAGTTTATGGGGGGCCCCCCAAGAGACCCAGTACTTC. It specifies CASSLWGAPQETQYF.

This chain connects TRBV3-1 to TRBJ1-5; D is unclear. The CDR3 totals 14 residues. Between the trimmed V and J ends, which lost 4 bases and 3 bases, there was a span of 10 bases. CDR1 LGHDT and CDR2 YNNKEL come from the germline V gene (reference sequence). The CDR3 sequence: CASSPWGANQPQHF. The CDR3 bases are TGTGCCAGCAGCCCCTGGGGTGCCAATCAGCCCCAGCATTTT.

The chain combines TRBV30 with TRBJ1-5, with a tentative D call TRBD1 (6 bases). Trimming left V 5 bases short and J 3 bases short, with 11 bases between. The V gene's germline CDR1 is GTSNPN and CDR2 SVGIG (reference sequence). The CDR3 consists of 13 residues. CDR3 protein: CAWSTGYNQPQHF. DNA for the CDR3: TGTGCCTGGTCGACAGGCTACAATCAGCCCCAGCATTTT.

This clonotype was seen more than once but under ten times. This chain connects TRBV19 to TRBJ1-2, with D hard to call. Germline CDR1 and CDR2: LNHDA and SQIVND (reference sequence). Trimming stripped 2 bases from V and 3 bases from J, with 10 bases between. CDR3 size: 14 residues. CDR3 bases: TGTGCCAGTAGTATAAGAGCCGATGACTATGGCTACACCTTC. This codes for CASSIRADDYGYTF.

This clonotype occurred many times. A read error may account for a junction end that differs from germline. The chain employs TRBV7-2 and TRBJ2-3; TRBD2 aligns across 9 bases. CDR1 and CDR2 (germline): SGHTA, FQGNSA. This CDR3 spans 17 amino acids. The CDR3 DNA reads as TGTGCCAGCACCTTAGGTCATTTAGCGGGAGTTCCAGATACGCAGTATTTT. It is translated as CASTLGHLAGVPDTQYF.

This clonotype was seen ten or more times. The V call is TRBV12-3 or TRBV12-4, the J call TRBJ2-2; a weak D match, TRBD2 (6 bases). The CDR3 contains 14 residues. Trimming cost V 9 bases and J 7 bases, with 18 bases left between them. The CDR3 DNA is TGTGCCAGTACGACCCAGAGGCGGGGCGGGGAGCTGTTTTTT. The encoded protein is CASTTQRRGGELFF.

The chain links TRBV7-9 to TRBJ2-7; a weak D match, TRBD2 (5 bases). V was trimmed by 1 base and J by 7 bases, leaving 14 bases between them. In germline, CDR1 is SEHNR, CDR2 FQNEAQ (reference sequence). This CDR3 has 14 amino acids. The DNA for the CDR3 is TGTGCCAGCAGCTTAGGCGGGCTTTGGTGGGAGCAGTACTTC. Its protein product is CASSLGGLWWEQYF.

Many counts were recorded for this clonotype. The DNA of the CDR3 is TGCAGTACTCCGGGGGGAGGGGCAGATACGCAGTATTTT. It translates to CSTPGGGADTQYF. This chain joins TRBV20-1 and TRBJ2-3; 7 nucleotides match TRBD2. CDR1 and CDR2 (germline): DFQATT, SNEGSKA (reference sequence). J gave up 4 bases and V 8 bases, and 9 bases lay outside the gene matches. This CDR3 has 13 residues.

The rearrangement links TRBV20-1 to TRBJ2-3; D may be TRBD1 (6 bases). V was shortened by 1 base and J by 1 base, with 12 bases between the two germline ends. Germline V gives CDR1 DFQATT, CDR2 SNEGSKA (reference sequence). This CDR3 comprises 15 residues. CDR3 nucleotides: TGCAGTGCTAGAGTTGAAGGGGGTGGCACAGATACGCAGTATTTT. It encodes CSARVEGGGTDTQYF.

This clonotype was recorded many times. The gene calls are TRBV20-1 and TRBJ2-5; no definite D call. Trimming pared 0 bases from V and 10 bases from J, leaving 18 bases between. The CDR3 consists of 14 residues. CDR1 DFQATT and CDR2 SNEGSKA come from the germline V gene (reference sequence). This chain's CDR3 is CSARETGLRDVQYF. CDR3 nucleotides: TGCAGTGCTAGAGAGACCGGGTTAAGAGATGTCCAGTACTTC.